Given below is one T cell receptor (beta chain) in context. Its antigen is not identified. This sample stems from a study of T cells in localized non-small cell lung cancer. Study-wide points: Adjacent lung was found to contain a median approximately 62 of the top 100 tumor clones. Since sequencing was restricted to only one region of the tumor, intratumor heterogeneity remains a possibility.

The data were produced by immunoSEQ multiplex PCR, yet TCRdb's version contains in-frame clones alone and is incomplete. The sample records about 15,000 clones, 80% to 90% being singletons. Germline CDR1 and CDR2: SGHVS and FQNEAQ. The CDR3 length is 11 residues. Between the trimmed V and J ends, which lost 5 bases and 7 bases, there was a span of 9 bases. J is TRBJ2-7 and V is TRBV7-8; D is uncertain. The material was peripheral blood mononuclear cells, obtained before any cancer treatment. The sequence was obtained from a male donor older than 55 with stage II lung adenocarcinoma. DNA of the CDR3: TGTGCCAGCAGCAGGATTACAGAGCAGTACTTC. This encodes CASSRITEQYF.